This T cell receptor (beta chain) was captured in a study of shared clonotypes between healthy human individuals. Germline CDR1 SNHLY, CDR2 FYNNEI. The CDR3 has 13 amino acids. A remark on this clone: At one boundary the junction diverges from the germline segment, which might be a read error. This same CDR3 is encoded by further DNA sequences in the sample.

Original analysis: ImmunoSEQ junction-only sequences lacked quality scores, so their filtering differed. Measured with immunoSEQ multiplex PCR; TCRdb has only the in-frame clones, and not every one. That table gives V, J and clone size, and the DNA gave D and trimming. The data contain around 430,000 clones, around 79% of them singletons. The sequence was obtained from a woman in her thirties or forties in good health. Some clones in this sample may be carry-over from other donors' samples. The sequenced sample consisted of PBMCs. The chain uses TRBV2 and TRBJ1-2; 8 bases align to TRBD1. This chain's CDR3 is CASSEGRGHGYTF. The CDR3 bases are TGTGCTAGCAGTGAAGGCAGGGGGCATGGCTACACCTTC.